This T cell receptor (beta chain) was sequenced during a study of CD8+ T cells in alopecia areata. Study details: Administration of oral tofacitinib to treated patients was at 5 to 10 mg twice daily.

Notes on the study in general: Whether baseline CD8+ expansion is linked to response remains uncertain, given a single nonresponder.

As the sequencing template, cDNA was produced by extracting RNA and reverse transcribing it. The repertoire was sequenced with immunoSEQ multiplex PCR; TCRdb's copy has only in-frame clones and lacks some. This table has about 160,000 clones, about 60% appearing once. CDR1 GTSNPN and CDR2 SVGIG come from the germline V gene (reference sequence). V dropped 4 bases and J dropped 8; count of bases not matched to a gene: 6. The CDR3 has 13 residues. With regard to this clone: Its antigen is currently unknown.

Treatment denoted: oral pan-JAK inhibitor, 5-10 mg twice daily. Alopecia areata patients had lesional scalp punch biopsies and peripheral blood taken from them. The receptor was derived from a human donor with alopecia areata. V gene TRBV30 combines with J gene TRBJ2-3; 10 bases fit TRBD1. Sequenced material: CD4+ T cells sorted from blood, taken at week 24, from a patient treated with tofacitinib. The CDR3 DNA sequence: TGTGCCTGGACCCGGGACAGGGGCGGTACGCAGTATTTT. Its translation: CAWTRDRGGTQYF. Looking up the rest from reference TRBV30 and TRBJ2-3 gives the full variable domain: SQTIHQWPATLVQPVGSPLSLECTVEGTSNPNLYWYRQAAGRGLQLLFYSVGIGQISSEVPQNLSASRPQDRQFILSSKKLLLSDSGFYLCAWTRDRGGTQYFGPGTRLTVL.